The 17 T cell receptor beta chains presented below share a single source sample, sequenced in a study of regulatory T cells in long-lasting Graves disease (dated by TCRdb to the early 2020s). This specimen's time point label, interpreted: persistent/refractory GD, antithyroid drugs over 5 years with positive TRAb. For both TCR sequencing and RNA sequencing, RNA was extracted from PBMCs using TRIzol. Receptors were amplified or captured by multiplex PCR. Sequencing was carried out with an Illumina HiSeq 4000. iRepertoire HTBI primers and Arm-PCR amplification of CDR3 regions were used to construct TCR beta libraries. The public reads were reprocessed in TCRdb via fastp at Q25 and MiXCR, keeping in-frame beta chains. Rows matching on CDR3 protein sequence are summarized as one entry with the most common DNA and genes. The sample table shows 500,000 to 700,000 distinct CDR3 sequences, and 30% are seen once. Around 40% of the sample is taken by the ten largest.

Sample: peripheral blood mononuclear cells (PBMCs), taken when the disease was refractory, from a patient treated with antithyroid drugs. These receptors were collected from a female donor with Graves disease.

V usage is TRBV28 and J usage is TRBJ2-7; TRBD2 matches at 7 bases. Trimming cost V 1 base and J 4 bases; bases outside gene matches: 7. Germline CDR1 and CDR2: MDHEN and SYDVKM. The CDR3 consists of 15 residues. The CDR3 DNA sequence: TGTGCCAGCAGTTTATCGGGGGGAGGGGTTTACGAGCAGTACTTC. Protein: CASSLSGGGVYEQYF.

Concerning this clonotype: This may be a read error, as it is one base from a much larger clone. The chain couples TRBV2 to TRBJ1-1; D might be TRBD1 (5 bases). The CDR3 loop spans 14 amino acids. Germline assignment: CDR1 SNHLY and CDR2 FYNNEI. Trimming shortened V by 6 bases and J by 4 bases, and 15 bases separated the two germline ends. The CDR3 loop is CASSELQEGTEAFF. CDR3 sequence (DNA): TGTGCCAGCAGCGAACTACAGGAAGGCACTGAAGCTTTCTTT.

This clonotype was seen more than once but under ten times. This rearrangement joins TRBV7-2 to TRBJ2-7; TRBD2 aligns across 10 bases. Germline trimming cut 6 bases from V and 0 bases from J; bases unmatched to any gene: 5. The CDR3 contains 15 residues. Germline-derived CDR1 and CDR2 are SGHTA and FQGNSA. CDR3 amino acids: CASSRPSGSSYEQYF. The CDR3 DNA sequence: TGTGCCAGCAGTCGTCCTAGCGGGAGCTCCTACGAGCAGTACTTC.

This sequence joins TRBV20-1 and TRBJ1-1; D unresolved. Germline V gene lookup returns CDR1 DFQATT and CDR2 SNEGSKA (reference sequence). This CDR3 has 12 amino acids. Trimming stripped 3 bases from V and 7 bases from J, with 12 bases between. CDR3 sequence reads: CSASDGVNEAFF. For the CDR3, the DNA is TGCAGTGCTAGTGATGGGGTTAATGAAGCTTTCTTT.

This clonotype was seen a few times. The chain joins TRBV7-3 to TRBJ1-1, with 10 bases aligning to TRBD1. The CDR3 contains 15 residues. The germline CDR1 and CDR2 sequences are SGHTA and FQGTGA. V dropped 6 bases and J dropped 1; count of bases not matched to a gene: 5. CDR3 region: CASSQDRGPNTEAFF. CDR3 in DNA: TGTGCCAGCAGTCAAGACAGGGGGCCGAACACTGAAGCTTTCTTT.

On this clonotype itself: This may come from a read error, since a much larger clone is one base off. The CDR3 nucleotides read TGTGCCAGCAGTTTGGGCAGGGGGGCTATGTACACTGAAGCTTTCTTT. Its protein is CASSLGRGAMYTEAFF. The chain uses TRBV12-3 or TRBV12-4 and TRBJ1-1, with 7 nucleotides matching TRBD1. V trimming: 3 bases; J trimming: 3 bases; junction bases outside the gene matches: 10. This CDR3 has 16 amino acids.

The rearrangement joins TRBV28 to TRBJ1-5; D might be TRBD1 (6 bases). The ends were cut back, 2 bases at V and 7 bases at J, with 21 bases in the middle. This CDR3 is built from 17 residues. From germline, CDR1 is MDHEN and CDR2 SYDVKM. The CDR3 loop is CASSLRGLGGPRQPQHF. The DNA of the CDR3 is TGTGCCAGCAGTTTAAGGGGTTTAGGGGGTCCTCGACAGCCCCAGCATTTT.

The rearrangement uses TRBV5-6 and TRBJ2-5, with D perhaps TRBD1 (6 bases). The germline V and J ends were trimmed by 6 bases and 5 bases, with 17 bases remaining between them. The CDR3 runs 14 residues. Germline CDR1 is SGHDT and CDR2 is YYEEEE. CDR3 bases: TGTGCCAGCATCACCCAGGGGAGATCGGAGACCCAGTACTTC. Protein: CASITQGRSETQYF. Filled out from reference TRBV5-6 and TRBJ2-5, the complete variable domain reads DAGVTQSPTHLIKTRGQQVTLRCSPKSGHDTVSWYQQALGQGPQFIFQYYEEEERQRGNFPDRFSGHQFPNYSSELNVNALLLGDSALYLCASITQGRSETQYFGPGTRLLVL.

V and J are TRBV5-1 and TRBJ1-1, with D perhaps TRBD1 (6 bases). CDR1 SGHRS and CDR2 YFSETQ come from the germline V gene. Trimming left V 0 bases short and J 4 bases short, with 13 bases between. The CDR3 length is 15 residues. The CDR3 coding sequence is TGCGCCAGCAGCTTGGGGGCGGGGGCGACCACTGAAGCTTTCTTT. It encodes CASSLGAGATTEAFF. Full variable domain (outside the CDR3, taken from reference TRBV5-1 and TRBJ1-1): KAGVTQTPRYLIKTRGQQVTLSCSPISGHRSVSWYQQTPGQGLQFLFEYFSETQRNKGNFPGRFSGRQFSNSRSEMNVSTLELGDSALYLCASSLGAGATTEAFFGQGTRLTVV.

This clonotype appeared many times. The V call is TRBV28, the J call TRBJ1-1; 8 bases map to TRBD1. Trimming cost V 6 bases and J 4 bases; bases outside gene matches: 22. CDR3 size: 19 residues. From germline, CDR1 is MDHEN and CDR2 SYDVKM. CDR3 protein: CASRSDRADRAREGTEAFF. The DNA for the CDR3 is TGTGCCAGCAGGTCCGATCGGGCGGACAGGGCCCGGGAGGGCACTGAAGCTTTCTTT.

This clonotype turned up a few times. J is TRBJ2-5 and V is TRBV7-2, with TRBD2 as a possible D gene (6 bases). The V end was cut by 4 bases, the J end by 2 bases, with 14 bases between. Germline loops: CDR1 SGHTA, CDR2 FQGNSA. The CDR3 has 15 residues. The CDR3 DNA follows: TGTGCCAGCAGCTCCCACCGGGACTTTCAAGAGACCCAGTACTTC. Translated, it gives CASSSHRDFQETQYF.

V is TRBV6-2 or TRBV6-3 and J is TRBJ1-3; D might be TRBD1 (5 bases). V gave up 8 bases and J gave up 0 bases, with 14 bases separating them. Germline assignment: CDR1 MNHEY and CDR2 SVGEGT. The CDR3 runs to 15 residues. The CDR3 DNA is TGTGCCAGCGGCGGGGCAGGACCCTCTGGAAACACCATATATTTT. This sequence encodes CASGGAGPSGNTIYF.

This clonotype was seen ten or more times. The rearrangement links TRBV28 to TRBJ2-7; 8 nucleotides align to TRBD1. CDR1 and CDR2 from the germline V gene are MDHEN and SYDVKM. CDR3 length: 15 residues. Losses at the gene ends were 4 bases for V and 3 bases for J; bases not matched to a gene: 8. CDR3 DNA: TGTGCCAGCAGTTCCCGTCGACAGGGGAACTACGAGCAGTACTTC. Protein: CASSSRRQGNYEQYF.

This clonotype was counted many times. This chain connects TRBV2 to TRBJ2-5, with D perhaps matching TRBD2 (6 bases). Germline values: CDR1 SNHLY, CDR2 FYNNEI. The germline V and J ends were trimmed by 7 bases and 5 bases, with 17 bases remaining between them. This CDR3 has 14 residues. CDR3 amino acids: CASTLGGVGETQYF. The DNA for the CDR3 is TGTGCCAGCACCCTGGGCGGGGTCGGGGAGACCCAGTACTTC.

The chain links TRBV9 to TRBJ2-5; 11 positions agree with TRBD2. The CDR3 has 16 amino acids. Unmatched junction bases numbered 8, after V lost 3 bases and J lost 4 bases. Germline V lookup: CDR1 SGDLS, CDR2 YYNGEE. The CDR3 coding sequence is TGTGCCAGCAGCGCCCTTAGCGGGAGGGCCGGAGAGACCCAGTACTTC. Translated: CASSALSGRAGETQYF.

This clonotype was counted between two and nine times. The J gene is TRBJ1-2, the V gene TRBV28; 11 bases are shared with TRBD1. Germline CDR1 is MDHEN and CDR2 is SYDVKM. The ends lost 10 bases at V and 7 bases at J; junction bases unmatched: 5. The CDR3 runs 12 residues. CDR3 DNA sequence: TGTGCCACTCGGACAGGGGGCCGTGGCTACACCTTC. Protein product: CATRTGGRGYTF.

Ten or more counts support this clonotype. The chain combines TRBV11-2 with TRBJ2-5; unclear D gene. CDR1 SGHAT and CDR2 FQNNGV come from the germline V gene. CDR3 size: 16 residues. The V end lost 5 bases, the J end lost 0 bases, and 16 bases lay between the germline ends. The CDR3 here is CASSIPLPRNQETQYF. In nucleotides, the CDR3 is TGTGCCAGCAGCATCCCCCTACCGCGGAACCAAGAGACCCAGTACTTC.